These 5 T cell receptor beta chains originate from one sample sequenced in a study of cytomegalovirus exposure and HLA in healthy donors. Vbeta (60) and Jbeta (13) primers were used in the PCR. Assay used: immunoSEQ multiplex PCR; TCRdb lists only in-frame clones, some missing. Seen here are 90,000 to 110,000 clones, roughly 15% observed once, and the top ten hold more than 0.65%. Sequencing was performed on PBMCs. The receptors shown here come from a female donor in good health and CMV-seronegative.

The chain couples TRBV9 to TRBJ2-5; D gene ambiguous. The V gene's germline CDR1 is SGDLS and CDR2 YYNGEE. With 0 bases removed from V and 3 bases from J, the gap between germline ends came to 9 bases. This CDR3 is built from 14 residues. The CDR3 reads CASSVDPGKETQYF. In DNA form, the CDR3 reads TGTGCCAGCAGCGTAGATCCGGGTAAAGAGACCCAGTACTTC.

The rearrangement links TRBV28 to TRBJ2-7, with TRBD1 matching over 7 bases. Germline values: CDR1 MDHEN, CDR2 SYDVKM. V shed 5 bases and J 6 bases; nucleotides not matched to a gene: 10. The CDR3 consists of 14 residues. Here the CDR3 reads CASSPRTGYFEQYF. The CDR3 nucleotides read TGTGCCAGCAGTCCGCGGACAGGCTATTTCGAGCAGTACTTC.

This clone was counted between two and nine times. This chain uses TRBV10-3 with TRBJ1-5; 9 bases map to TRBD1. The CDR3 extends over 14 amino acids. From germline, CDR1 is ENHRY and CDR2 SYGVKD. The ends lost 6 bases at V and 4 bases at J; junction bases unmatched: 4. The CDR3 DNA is TGTGCCATCAGCGAAGACAGGGGGAATCAGCCCCAGCATTTT. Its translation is CAISEDRGNQPQHF.

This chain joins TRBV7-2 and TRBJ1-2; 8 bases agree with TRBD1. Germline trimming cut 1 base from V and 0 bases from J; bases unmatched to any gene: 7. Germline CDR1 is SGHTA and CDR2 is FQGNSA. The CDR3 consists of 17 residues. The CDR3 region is CASSLETGAMANYGYTF. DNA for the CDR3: TGTGCCAGCAGCTTAGAGACAGGGGCTATGGCTAACTATGGCTACACCTTC.

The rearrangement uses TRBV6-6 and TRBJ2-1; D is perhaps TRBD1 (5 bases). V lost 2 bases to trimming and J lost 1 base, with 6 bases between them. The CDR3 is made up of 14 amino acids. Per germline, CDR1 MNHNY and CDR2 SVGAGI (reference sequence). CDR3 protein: CASSYAGSYNEQFF. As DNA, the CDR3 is TGTGCCAGCAGTTACGCAGGGTCCTACAATGAGCAGTTCTTC.